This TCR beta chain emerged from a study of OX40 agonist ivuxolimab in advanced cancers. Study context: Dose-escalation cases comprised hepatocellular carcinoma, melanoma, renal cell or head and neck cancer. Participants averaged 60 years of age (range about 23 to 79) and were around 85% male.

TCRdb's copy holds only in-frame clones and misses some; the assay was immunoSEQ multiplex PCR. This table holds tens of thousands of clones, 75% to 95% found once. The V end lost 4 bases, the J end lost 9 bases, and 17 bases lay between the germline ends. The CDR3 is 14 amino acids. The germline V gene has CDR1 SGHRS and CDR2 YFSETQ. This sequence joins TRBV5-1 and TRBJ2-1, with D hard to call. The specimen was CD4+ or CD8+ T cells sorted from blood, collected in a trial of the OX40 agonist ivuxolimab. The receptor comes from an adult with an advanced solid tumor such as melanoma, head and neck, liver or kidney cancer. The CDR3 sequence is CASSTGAPSGEQFF. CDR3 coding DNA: TGCGCCAGCAGCACCGGAGCTCCGTCCGGTGAGCAGTTCTTC.